This is a list of T cell receptor beta chains from one sample in a study of T cells after yellow fever vaccination. TCRdb recomputed calls from the 5' RACE reads with MiXCR, one row per CDR3 protein. The sample records 500,000 to 650,000 distinct CDR3 sequences, about 17% being singletons. The source material was PBMCs, sampled around 5 days after the first yellow fever vaccination. The source is a man aged 18 to 30 who received the YFV17D yellow fever vaccine. The CDR3 runs from the conserved cysteine through the conserved F or W. Fields, in order: V gene, J gene, D gene, clone size, CDR3 protein, CDR3 DNA. The D gene is left open where the match is weak. Expanded clones are given a class, and other clones once, few, many or no size at all.

v_call: TRBV29-1; j_call: TRBJ2-1; d_call: .; clone_size: many; cdr3_aa: CSASGEQFF; cdr3_nt: TGCAGCGCATCGGGTGAGCAGTTCTTC
v_call: TRBV20-1; j_call: TRBJ2-3; d_call: TRBD2; clone_size: few; cdr3_aa: CSATSLAGVADTQYF; cdr3_nt: TGCAGTGCTACAAGCCTAGCGGGGGTCGCAGATACGCAGTATTTT
v_call: TRBV5-1; j_call: TRBJ1-6; d_call: TRBD1; clone_size: few; cdr3_aa: CASSLTTGEGNSPLHF; cdr3_nt: TGCGCCAGCAGCTTGACGACAGGGGAAGGGAATTCACCCCTCCACTTT
v_call: TRBV4-1; j_call: TRBJ1-2; d_call: .; clone_size: few; cdr3_aa: CASSHTGMSQFYGYTF; cdr3_nt: TGCGCCAGCAGTCATACTGGAATGTCGCAATTTTATGGCTACACCTTC
v_call: TRBV12-3/TRBV12-4; j_call: TRBJ2-3; d_call: .; clone_size: few; cdr3_aa: CASKVTHTDTQYF; cdr3_nt: TGTGCCAGCAAAGTGACCCACACAGATACGCAGTATTTT
v_call: TRBV13; j_call: TRBJ1-2; d_call: .; clone_size: .; cdr3_aa: CASSLDSRGGYTF; cdr3_nt: TGTGCCAGCAGCTTAGACTCCAGGGGAGGCTACACCTTC
v_call: TRBV20-1; j_call: TRBJ2-5; d_call: .; clone_size: .; cdr3_aa: CSAREGAGVYQETQYF; cdr3_nt: TGCAGTGCTAGAGAGGGAGCGGGCGTCTACCAAGAGACCCAGTACTTC
v_call: TRBV7-2; j_call: TRBJ1-5; d_call: .; clone_size: few; cdr3_aa: CASSLLGGANQPQHF; cdr3_nt: TGTGCCAGCAGCCTTCTGGGAGGAGCCAATCAGCCCCAGCATTTT
v_call: TRBV5-6; j_call: TRBJ2-7; d_call: .; clone_size: .; cdr3_aa: CASSLEDSGPEQYF; cdr3_nt: TGTGCCAGCAGCTTGGAGGATTCGGGCCCCGAGCAGTACTTC
v_call: TRBV29-1; j_call: TRBJ2-3; d_call: .; clone_size: .; cdr3_aa: CSVLGDTQYF; cdr3_nt: TGCAGCGTCCTCGGAGATACGCAGTATTTT
v_call: TRBV11-1; j_call: TRBJ2-1; d_call: .; clone_size: .; cdr3_aa: CASSLDGAGEQFF; cdr3_nt: TGTGCCAGCAGCTTAGACGGGGCCGGTGAGCAGTTCTTC
v_call: TRBV7-2; j_call: TRBJ2-5; d_call: .; clone_size: .; cdr3_aa: CASSFLDGAGETQYF; cdr3_nt: TGTGCCAGCAGCTTCCTAGACGGGGCGGGGGAGACCCAGTACTTC
v_call: TRBV18; j_call: TRBJ2-3; d_call: .; clone_size: .; cdr3_aa: CASSPQIADTDTQYF; cdr3_nt: TGTGCCAGCTCACCACAGATAGCGGACACAGATACGCAGTATTTT
v_call: TRBV11-2; j_call: TRBJ2-2; d_call: TRBD1; clone_size: .; cdr3_aa: CASSQGTAYTGELFF; cdr3_nt: TGTGCCAGCAGCCAAGGGACAGCCTACACCGGGGAGCTGTTTTTT
v_call: TRBV27; j_call: TRBJ2-5; d_call: TRBD2; clone_size: .; cdr3_aa: CASKGLARKTQYF; cdr3_nt: TGTGCCAGCAAGGGACTAGCGAGAAAGACCCAGTACTTC
v_call: TRBV5-1; j_call: TRBJ2-6; d_call: TRBD1; clone_size: few; cdr3_aa: CASSQDRAGANVLTF; cdr3_nt: TGCGCCAGCAGCCAGGACAGGGCTGGGGCCAACGTCCTGACTTTC
v_call: TRBV20-1; j_call: TRBJ1-5; d_call: .; clone_size: few; cdr3_aa: CSASRGGINQPQHF; cdr3_nt: TGCAGTGCTAGTCGGGGGGGGATCAATCAGCCCCAGCATTTT
v_call: TRBV11-3; j_call: TRBJ2-2; d_call: .; clone_size: .; cdr3_aa: CASSIGRVPTGELFF; cdr3_nt: TGTGCCAGCAGCATCGGACGCGTCCCCACCGGGGAGCTGTTTTTT
v_call: TRBV7-8; j_call: TRBJ2-1; d_call: TRBD2; clone_size: few; cdr3_aa: CASSSMASGVDNEQFF; cdr3_nt: TGTGCCAGCAGCTCGATGGCTAGCGGGGTTGACAATGAGCAGTTCTTC